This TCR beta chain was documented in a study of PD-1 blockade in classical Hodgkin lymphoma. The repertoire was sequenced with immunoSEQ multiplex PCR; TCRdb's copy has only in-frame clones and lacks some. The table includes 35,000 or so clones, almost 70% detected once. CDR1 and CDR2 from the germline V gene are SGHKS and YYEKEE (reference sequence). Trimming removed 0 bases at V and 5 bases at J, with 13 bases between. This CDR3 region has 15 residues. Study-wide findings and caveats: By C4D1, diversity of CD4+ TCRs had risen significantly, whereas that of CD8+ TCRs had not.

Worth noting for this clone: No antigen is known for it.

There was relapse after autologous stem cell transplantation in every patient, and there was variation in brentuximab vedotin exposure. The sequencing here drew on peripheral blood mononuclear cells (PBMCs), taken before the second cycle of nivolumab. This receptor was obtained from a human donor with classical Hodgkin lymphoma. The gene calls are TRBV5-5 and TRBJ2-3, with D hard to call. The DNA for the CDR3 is TGTGCCAGCAGCTTGGAATTATCGGGCAGAGATACGCAGTATTTT. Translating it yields CASSLELSGRDTQYF.